The clone carrying this TCR beta chain turned up a few times. Antigen unknown. V lost 4 bases and J 4 bases, leaving 14 bases between the germline ends. Germline values: CDR1 LNHDA, CDR2 SQIVND (reference sequence). The CDR3 has 15 residues. The data stem from a study of T cell repertoires in cytomegalovirus infection. Study-level background: Public TCR beta signature analysis indicated the presence of both CMV infection and matching HLA type. General observations from the study: Adding up the frequency of public TCR beta families identified people who carried CMV plus the relevant HLA. In two of eight donors, the top clonotype was HLA-C-restricted CMV-specific.

TCRdb reprocessed the reads via MiXCR and lists one record per CDR3 protein. The sample records approximately 1,000,000 distinct CDR3 sequences, around 32% being singletons. This sequence joins TRBV19 and TRBJ1-5, with a possible D match to TRBD1 (6 bases). The TCR sequence derives from a human donor in good health (CMV status not recorded). Some clones in this sample may be carry-over from other donors' samples. The source material was cultured CD8+ T cells from PBMCs, sampled from culture after CMV antigen stimulation. CDR3 DNA sequence: TGTGCCAGTAGTACTTTGGGACATCCGAATCAGCCCCAGCATTTT. This gives the protein CASSTLGHPNQPQHF.